This TCR beta chain is drawn from a study of T cells after yellow fever vaccination (dated by TCRdb to 2018 to 2020). A note on the overall study: The SMART-Seq v4 Ultra Low Input RNA kit was used to prepare libraries from fractions with low cell numbers. Bulk TCR alpha and beta repertoires were sequenced longitudinally to track T-cell clones before and after primary and booster YFV17D yellow fever vaccination. Two healthy male donors, one aged 18 to 30 and one aged 30 to 40 years, made up the cohort. Blood was drawn at multiple timepoints before and after primary and secondary immunization, with bulk PBMC replicates and cell subsets isolated. Results the study describes overall, beyond this receptor: The secondary T-cell response was weaker than the primary response but faster, peaking on day 5 instead of day 15. Only a couple of donors were included in the study, so the extent to which the findings can be generalized is limited. Most clones expanded after primary vaccination were re-detected after the booster (about 95% of CD4 and about 88% of CD8), suggesting broad memory maintenance. A small fraction of clonotypes showed up in both the CD4 and CD8 compartments, probably as a result of convergent recombination. FACS-sorted repertoires could contain abundant contaminating clonotypes from the bulk population, so computational filtering was required.

This clonotype has just a few counts. Its antigen is currently not known. Base quality data are lacking; no much larger clone is found one base away. Sample treatment or condition, as interpreted from the label and publication: live attenuated yellow fever vaccine strain. At each blood-draw timepoint, two biological replicates of bulk PBMCs were obtained. PBMCs were isolated from peripheral blood using a standard Ficoll-Paque protocol. TriZol was used to extract RNA from bulk PBMCs, CD4 and CD8 fractions, and dextramer-positive and dextramer-negative fractions. The instrument was an Illumina NovaSeq 6000. Synthesis of TCR cDNA relied on 5'RACE template switching, a step that introduced a universal primer site along with unique molecular identifiers. cDNA synthesis was primed from both the TCR alpha and TCR beta constant segments. Libraries were amplified in two PCR steps, with sample barcodes and sequencing adapters added in the second step. Libraries were sequenced on Illumina HiSeq 2500 (2x100 bp) or NovaSeq (2x150 bp). Processing in the source paper ran as follows. Reads were demultiplexed and collapsed into UMI consensus sequences with MIGEC, and V(D)J alignment was performed with MiXCR. Vaccine-responding clonotypes were identified with edgeR using replicate PBMC samples, with FDR below 0.01 and a log2 fold change above 5 up to day 15 being required. Each bulk clonotype was labeled CD4 or CD8 based on which sequenced repertoire, CD4 or CD8, contained the clonotype at higher abundance. TCRdb applied fastp at Q25 and MiXCR to the public reads, then kept only in-frame beta chains. Entries are consolidated by CDR3 protein sequence, retaining the most common genes and DNA. The V and J calls here are based on TCRdb, not the publication. This sample has 230,000 or so distinct CDR3 sequences in its table, and over 3% of those were observed once. The ten largest clones add up to under 20% of the sample.

Here V drops 4 bases and J drops 1 base, and the junction holds 4 bases not matched to any gene. The CDR3 goes from the cysteine to the valine over 14 residues. Only the CDR3 region is kept as DNA, spanning 42 bases read in frame from base 1. Per the germline V gene (reference sequence), SGHKS is the CDR1 and YYEKEE is the CDR2. The sequence was obtained from a man aged 18-30 years who received the YFV17D yellow fever vaccine. The starting material was PBMCs, obtained 15 days after the yellow fever booster vaccination. This chain joins TRBV5-5 to TRBJ2-7, with 8 bases aligning to TRBD1. DNA sequence: TGTGCCAGCAGCATCAGGGGGCCATCCTACGAGCAGTACGTC. This codes for CASSIRGPSYEQYV.